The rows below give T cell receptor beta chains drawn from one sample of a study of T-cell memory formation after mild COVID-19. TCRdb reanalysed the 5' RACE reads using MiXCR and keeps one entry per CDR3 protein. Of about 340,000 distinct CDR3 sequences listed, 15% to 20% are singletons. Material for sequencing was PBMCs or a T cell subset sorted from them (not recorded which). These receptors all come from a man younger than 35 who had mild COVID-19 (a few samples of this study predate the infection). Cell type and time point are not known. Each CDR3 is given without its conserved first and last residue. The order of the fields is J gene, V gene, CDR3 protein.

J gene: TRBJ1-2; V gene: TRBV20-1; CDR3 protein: SARHDRYT
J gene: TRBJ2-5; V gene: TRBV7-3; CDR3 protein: ASSLFDRVETQY
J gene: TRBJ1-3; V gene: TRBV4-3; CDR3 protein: ASTADGSSGNTIY
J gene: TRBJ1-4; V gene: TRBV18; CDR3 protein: ASSPERGNEKLF
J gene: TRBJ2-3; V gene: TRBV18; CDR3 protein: ASSPGGRTAPEDTQY
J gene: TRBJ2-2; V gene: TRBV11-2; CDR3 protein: ASSFYATGELF
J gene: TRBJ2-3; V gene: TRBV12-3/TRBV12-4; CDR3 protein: ASSFRLAKADTQY
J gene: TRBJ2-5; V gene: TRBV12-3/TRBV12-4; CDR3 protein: ASSLAPGTSGGNQY
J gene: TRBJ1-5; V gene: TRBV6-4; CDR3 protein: ASSDSLGQPQH
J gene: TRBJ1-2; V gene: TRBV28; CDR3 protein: ASSFRGAGYT
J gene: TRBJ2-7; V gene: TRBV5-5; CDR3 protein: ASSLSHLYEQY
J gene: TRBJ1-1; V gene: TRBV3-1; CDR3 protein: ASSPHRQANTEAF
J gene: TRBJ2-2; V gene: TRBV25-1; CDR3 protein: ASSSRAGTGELF
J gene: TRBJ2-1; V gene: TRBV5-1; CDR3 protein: ASSLATYNEQF
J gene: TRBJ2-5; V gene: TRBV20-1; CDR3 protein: SAPRLAGGPGETQY
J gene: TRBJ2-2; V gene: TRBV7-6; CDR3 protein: ASSFREAGENTGELF
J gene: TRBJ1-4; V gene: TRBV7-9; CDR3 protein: ASSLAAGLGEKLF
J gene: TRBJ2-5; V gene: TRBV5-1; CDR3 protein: ASSLTGKRETQY
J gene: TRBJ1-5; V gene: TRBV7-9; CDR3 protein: ASSGTGGWVQPQH
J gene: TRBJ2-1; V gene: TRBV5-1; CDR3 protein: ASSLTLTRWNEQF
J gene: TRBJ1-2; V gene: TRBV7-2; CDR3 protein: ASSLFADIANYGYT
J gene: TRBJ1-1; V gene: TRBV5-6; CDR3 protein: ASSLAKGMREAF
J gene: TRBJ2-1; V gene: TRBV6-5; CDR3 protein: ASSYPDNEQF
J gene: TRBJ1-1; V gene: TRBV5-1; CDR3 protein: ASSPGQGGNTEAF
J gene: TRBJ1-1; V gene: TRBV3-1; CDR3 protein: ASSQDPTGTEAF
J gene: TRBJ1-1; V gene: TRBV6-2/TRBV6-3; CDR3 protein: ASSYMNTEAF
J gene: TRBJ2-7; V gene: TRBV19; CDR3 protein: ASSTLTGYRYEQY
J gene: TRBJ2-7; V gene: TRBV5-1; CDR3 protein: ASSTLVGGSNEQY
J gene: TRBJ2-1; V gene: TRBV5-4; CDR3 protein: ASSRPGYNEQF
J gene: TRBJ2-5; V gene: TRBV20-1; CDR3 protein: SAPWGRWTQY